The entry below gives a single TCR beta chain sequence along with its context. The junction had 7 bases not matched to a gene; V was cut back by 6 bases and J by 5 bases. The CDR3 has 15 amino acids. Per the germline V gene, CDR1 is MDHEN and CDR2 is SYDVKM. This entry is derived from a study of blood T cell repertoires in COVID-19. Study details: COVID-19 samples, acute and convalescent, were from the United States, Italy and Spain.

Sequencing was performed with immunoSEQ multiplex PCR; in TCRdb, only in-frame clones are kept and a portion is missing. Found here are about 240,000 clones, roughly 91% of them singletons; the top ten hold over 4%. The sequenced material came from PBMCs or T cells enriched from blood (not recorded which). This sequence joins TRBV28 and TRBJ1-1; 12 bases align to TRBD1. This sequence originates from a woman under 40 who had recovered from COVID-19. CDR3 sequence reads: CASSPRDRGRTEAFF. Here the CDR3 DNA reads TGTGCCAGCAGCCCCAGGGACAGGGGGCGAACTGAAGCTTTCTTT.